This T cell receptor beta chain was retrieved from a study of blood T cell repertoires in COVID-19. Study in general: Acute and convalescent COVID-19 specimens originated in the United States, Italy and Spain. Nucleic acid was either cDNA or gDNA, and it came from T cells, B-cell-depleted T cells, or PBMCs.

The V end was cut by 9 bases, the J end by 7 bases, with 28 bases between. The length of the CDR3 is 17 residues. In germline, CDR1 is MRHNA, CDR2 SNTAGT. This clone has a handful of counts. In the original analysis: Amplification from reference gene primers served as the basis for estimated nucleated cell counts. The protocol was immunoSEQ multiplex PCR, while the TCRdb copy is restricted to in-frame clones and leaves out a portion. From that table come the V and J calls and clone size; the DNA was used to work out D and trimming. The repertoire holds 150,000 or so clones, with roughly two thirds as singletons.

Sequencing was done on a sample of peripheral blood. V and J are TRBV6-4 and TRBJ1-5; a possible D gene is TRBD1 (5 bases). The TCR comes from a woman in her 70s with acute or convalescent COVID-19. The CDR3 loop is CARKGRAPSTERQPQHF. CDR3 bases: TGTGCCAGGAAGGGCAGGGCCCCGAGCACGGAACGACAGCCCCAGCATTTT.